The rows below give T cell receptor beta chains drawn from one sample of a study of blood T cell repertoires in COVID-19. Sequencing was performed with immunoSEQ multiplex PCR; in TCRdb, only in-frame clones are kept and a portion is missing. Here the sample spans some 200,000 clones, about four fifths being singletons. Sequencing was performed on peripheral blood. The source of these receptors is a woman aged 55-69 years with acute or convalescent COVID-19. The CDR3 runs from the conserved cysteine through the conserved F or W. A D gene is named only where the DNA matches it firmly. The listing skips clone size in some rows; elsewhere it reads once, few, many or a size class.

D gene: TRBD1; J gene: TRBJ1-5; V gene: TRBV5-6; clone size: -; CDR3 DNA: TGTGCCAGCAGCATCTGGACAGGGAGAAGCAATCAGCCCCAGCATTTT; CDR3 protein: CASSIWTGRSNQPQHF
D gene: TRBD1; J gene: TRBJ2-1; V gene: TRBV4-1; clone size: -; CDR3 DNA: TGCGCCAGCAGCCAAGGGCAGGGGGCTGTGGATGAGCAGTTCTTC; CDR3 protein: CASSQGQGAVDEQFF
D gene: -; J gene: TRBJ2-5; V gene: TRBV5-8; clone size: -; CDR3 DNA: TGTGCCAGCAGCTTAGGGGCCTCGGCACAGGCTTCAGAGACCCAGTACTTC; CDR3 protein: CASSLGASAQASETQYF
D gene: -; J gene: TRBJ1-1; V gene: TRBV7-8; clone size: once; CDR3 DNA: TGTGCCAGCAGCTTCACCACAAAGATCTCCGGGACTGCCTATGGAATGAACACTGAAGCTTTCTTT; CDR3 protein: CASSFTTKISGTAYGMNTEAFF
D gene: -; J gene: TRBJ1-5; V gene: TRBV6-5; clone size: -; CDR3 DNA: TGTGCCAGCACCTCAGACCCGGAGGATCAGCCCCAGCATTTT; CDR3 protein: CASTSDPEDQPQHF
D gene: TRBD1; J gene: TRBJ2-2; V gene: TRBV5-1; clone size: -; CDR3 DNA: TGCGCCAGCAGCATAGACAGGGGACCCACCGGGGAGCTGTTTTTT; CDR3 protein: CASSIDRGPTGELFF
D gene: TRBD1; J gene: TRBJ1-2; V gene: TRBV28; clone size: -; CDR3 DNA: TGTGCCAGCAGGCTGACAGGGACTCATGGCTACACCTTC; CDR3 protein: CASRLTGTHGYTF
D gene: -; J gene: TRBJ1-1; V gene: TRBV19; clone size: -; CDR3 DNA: TGTGCCACCGGAGTCCGGGACACCATGAACACTGAAGCTTTCTTT; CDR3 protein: CATGVRDTMNTEAFF
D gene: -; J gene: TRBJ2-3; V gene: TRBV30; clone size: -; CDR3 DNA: TGTGCCTGGAGTGCCTTCGGGGGGCCAGATACGCAGTATTTT; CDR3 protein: CAWSAFGGPDTQYF
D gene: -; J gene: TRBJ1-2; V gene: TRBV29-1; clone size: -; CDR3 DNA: TGCAGCGTTGAGGGCCCGTTGGACTATGGCTACACCTTC; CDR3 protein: CSVEGPLDYGYTF
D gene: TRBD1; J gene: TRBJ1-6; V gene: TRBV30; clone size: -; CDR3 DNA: TGTGCCTGGAGTCCCCCCGGACAGGGGGTTAATTCACCCCTCCACTTT; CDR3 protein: CAWSPPGQGVNSPLHF
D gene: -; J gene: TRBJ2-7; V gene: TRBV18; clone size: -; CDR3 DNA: TGTGCCAGCTCACCTAGAGGACAGACAATCTACGAGCAGTACTTC; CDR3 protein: CASSPRGQTIYEQYF